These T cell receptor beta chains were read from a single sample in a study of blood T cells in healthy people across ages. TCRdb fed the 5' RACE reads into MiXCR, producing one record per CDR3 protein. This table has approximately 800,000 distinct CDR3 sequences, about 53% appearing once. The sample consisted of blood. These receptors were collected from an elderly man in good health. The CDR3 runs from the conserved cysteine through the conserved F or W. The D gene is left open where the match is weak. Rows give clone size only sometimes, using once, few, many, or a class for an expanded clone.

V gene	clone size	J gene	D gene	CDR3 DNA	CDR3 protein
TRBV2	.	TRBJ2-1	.	TGTGCCACTGAGACTCGCCCCTGGGGGGTCAATGAGCAGTTCTTC	CATETRPWGVNEQFF
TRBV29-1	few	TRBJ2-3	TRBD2	TGCAGCGTTGTCGGAGGGACCGGGAGGTTTACTAGCACAGATACGCAGTATTTT	CSVVGGTGRFTSTDTQYF
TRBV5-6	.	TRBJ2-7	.	TGTGCCAGCAGCCTACAGGGTAGCGGATTCTACGAGCAGTACTTC	CASSLQGSGFYEQYF
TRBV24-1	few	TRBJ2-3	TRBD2	TGTGCCACCAGTGATACCTCGGGACTAGCGAGTTCATGGACGGATACGCAGTATTTT	CATSDTSGLASSWTDTQYF
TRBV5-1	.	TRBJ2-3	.	TGCGCCAGCAGCTCGACCTTCCCTCCAACTAGCACAGATACGCAGTATTTT	CASSSTFPPTSTDTQYF
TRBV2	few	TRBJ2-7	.	TGTGCCAGCAGCCCCTTCGGGGGCTACGAGCAGTACTTC	CASSPFGGYEQYF
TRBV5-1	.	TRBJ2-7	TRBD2	TGCGCCAGCGCCCCGACGGGAGGGCCCTACGAGCAGTACTTC	CASAPTGGPYEQYF
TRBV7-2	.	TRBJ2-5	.	TGTGCCAGCAGCTTTGTGGGGCAAATCAATGAGCAGTACTTC	CASSFVGQINEQYF
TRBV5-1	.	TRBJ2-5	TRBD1	TGCGCCAGCAGGAAAGACCTGACCGGGACAGGGCCCACGAAGACCCAGTACTTC	CASRKDLTGTGPTKTQYF
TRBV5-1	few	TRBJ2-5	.	TGCGCCAGCAGCTTGTCGCGGTCGTACCAAGAGACCCAGTACTTC	CASSLSRSYQETQYF